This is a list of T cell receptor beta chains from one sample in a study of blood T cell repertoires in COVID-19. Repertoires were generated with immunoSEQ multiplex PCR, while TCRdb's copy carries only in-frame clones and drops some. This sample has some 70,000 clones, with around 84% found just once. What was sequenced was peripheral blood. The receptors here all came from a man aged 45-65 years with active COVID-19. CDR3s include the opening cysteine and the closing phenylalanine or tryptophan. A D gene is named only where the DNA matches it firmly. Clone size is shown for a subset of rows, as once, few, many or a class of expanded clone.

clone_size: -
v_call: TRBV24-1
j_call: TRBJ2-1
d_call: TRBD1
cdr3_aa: CATSDWGTGGDEQFF
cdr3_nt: TGTGCCACCAGTGATTGGGGGACAGGTGGTGATGAGCAGTTCTTC

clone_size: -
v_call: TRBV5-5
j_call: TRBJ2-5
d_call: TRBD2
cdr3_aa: CASTNLAGDGETQYF
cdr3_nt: TGTGCCAGCACCAATTTAGCGGGAGATGGGGAGACCCAGTACTTC

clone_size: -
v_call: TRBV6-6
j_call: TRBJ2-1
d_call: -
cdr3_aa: CAGGGQSRNEQFF
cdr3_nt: TGTGCCGGGGGGGGACAATCGAGGAATGAGCAGTTCTTC

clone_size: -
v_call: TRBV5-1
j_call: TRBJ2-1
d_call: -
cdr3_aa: CASSFDPRSQPFNEQFF
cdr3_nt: TGCGCCAGCAGCTTCGACCCGAGGTCCCAACCATTCAATGAGCAGTTCTTC

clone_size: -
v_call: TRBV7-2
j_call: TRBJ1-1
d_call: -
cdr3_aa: CASSLRPTGRPTYTEAFF
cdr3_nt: TGTGCCAGCAGCCTGCGCCCGACCGGGAGACCGACTTACACTGAAGCTTTCTTT

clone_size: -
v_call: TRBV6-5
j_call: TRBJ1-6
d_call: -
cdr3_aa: CAPGGGAPNSPLHF
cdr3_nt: TGTGCCCCCGGCGGGGGGGCCCCTAATTCACCCCTCCACTTT

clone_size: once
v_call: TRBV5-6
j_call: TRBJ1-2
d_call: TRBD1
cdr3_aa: CASSRRDSFNYGYTF
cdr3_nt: TGTGCCAGCAGCCGCCGGGACAGTTTCAACTATGGCTACACCTTC

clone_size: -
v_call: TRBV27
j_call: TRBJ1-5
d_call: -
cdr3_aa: CASSLTGRYSNQPQHF
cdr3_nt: TGTGCCAGCAGTCTTACAGGGCGCTATAGCAATCAGCCCCAGCATTTT

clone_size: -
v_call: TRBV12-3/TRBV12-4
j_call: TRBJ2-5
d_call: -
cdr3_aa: CASSLWQQETQYF
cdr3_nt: TGTGCCAGCAGTTTATGGCAGCAAGAGACCCAGTACTTC

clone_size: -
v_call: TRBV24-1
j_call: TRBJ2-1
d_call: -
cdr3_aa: CATSDLYSGPWGSYNEQFF
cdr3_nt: TGTGCCACCAGTGATTTGTACAGCGGGCCTTGGGGGTCCTACAATGAGCAGTTCTTC

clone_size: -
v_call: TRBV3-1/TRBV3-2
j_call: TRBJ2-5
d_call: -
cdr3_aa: CASSQEGGRETQYF
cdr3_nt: TGTGCCAGCAGCCAAGAGGGGGGACGGGAGACCCAGTACTTC